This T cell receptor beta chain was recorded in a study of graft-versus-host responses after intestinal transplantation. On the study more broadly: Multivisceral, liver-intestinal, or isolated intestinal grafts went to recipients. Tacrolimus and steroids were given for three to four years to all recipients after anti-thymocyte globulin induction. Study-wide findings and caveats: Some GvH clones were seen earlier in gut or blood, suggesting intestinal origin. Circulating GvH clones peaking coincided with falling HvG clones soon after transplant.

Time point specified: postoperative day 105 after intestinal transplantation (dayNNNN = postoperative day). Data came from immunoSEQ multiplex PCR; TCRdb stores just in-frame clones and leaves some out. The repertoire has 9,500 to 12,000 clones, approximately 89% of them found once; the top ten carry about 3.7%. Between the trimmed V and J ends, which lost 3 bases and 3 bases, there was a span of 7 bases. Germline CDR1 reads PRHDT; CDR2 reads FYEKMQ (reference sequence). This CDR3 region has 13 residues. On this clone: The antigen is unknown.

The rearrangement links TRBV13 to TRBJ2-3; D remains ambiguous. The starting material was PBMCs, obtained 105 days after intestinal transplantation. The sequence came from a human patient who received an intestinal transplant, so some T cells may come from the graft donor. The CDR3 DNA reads TGTGCCAGCAGCTTCATCAGGACAGATACGCAGTATTTT. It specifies CASSFIRTDTQYF.